Listed below are T cell receptor beta chains from one sample, sequenced in a study of identical twins. TCRdb passed the 5' RACE reads through MiXCR, listing each CDR3 protein once. Altogether approximately 690,000 distinct CDR3 sequences are present, 5.5% to 7.5% being singletons, with the ten largest covering 1.5% to 2%. Sample: naive T cells sorted from blood. These receptor sequences come from a man between 18 and 35 years old in good health. Both conserved end residues are part of each CDR3. Each record gives: V gene, J gene, clone size, D gene, CDR3 protein, CDR3 DNA. A D gene is named only where the DNA matches it firmly. Only some rows state a clone size, as once, few, many or a class for expanded clones.

V: TRBV7-3
J: TRBJ2-7
size: NA
D: NA
CDR3: CASSLDGRGDEQYF
DNA: TGTGCCAGCAGCTTAGACGGGAGAGGCGACGAGCAGTACTTC

V: TRBV12-3/TRBV12-4
J: TRBJ2-5
size: many
D: NA
CDR3: CASSLLLETQYF
DNA: TGTGCCAGCAGTTTACTCTTAGAGACCCAGTACTTC

V: TRBV18
J: TRBJ1-4
size: many
D: NA
CDR3: CASSPSYATNEKLFF
DNA: TGTGCCAGCTCACCATCTTATGCGACTAATGAAAAACTGTTTTTT

V: TRBV28
J: TRBJ2-2
size: many
D: NA
CDR3: CASSFTTGGSTGELFF
DNA: TGTGCCAGCAGTTTCACGACAGGCGGTAGCACCGGGGAGCTGTTTTTT

V: TRBV20-1
J: TRBJ2-3
size: many
D: NA
CDR3: CSAKIQPGHTSTDTQYF
DNA: TGCAGTGCAAAAATTCAACCGGGACACACTTCCACAGATACGCAGTATTTT

V: TRBV25-1
J: TRBJ2-7
size: NA
D: NA
CDR3: CASSEHPSGEQYF
DNA: TGTGCCAGCAGTGAGCACCCCTCGGGCGAGCAGTACTTC

V: TRBV27
J: TRBJ2-3
size: NA
D: NA
CDR3: CASSSLRDPSTDTQYF
DNA: TGTGCCAGCAGTTCCCTCCGGGACCCTAGCACAGATACGCAGTATTTT

V: TRBV7-9
J: TRBJ2-4
size: many
D: NA
CDR3: CALEPKNIQYF
DNA: TGTGCCCTGGAGCCCAAAAACATTCAGTACTTC

V: TRBV5-1
J: TRBJ1-2
size: many
D: NA
CDR3: CASSLGGENYGYTF
DNA: TGCGCCAGCAGCTTGGGAGGGGAGAACTATGGCTACACCTTC

V: TRBV20-1
J: TRBJ2-3
size: many
D: NA
CDR3: CSAILIRGATDTQYF
DNA: TGCAGTGCTATCCTAATTCGTGGCGCCACAGATACGCAGTATTTT

V: TRBV12-3/TRBV12-4
J: TRBJ2-2
size: NA
D: NA
CDR3: CASSHKTRVTGELFF
DNA: TGTGCCAGCAGCCATAAGACACGCGTCACCGGGGAGCTGTTTTTT

V: TRBV10-3
J: TRBJ2-1
size: many
D: NA
CDR3: CAISDLGNEQFF
DNA: TGTGCCATCAGTGATTTGGGCAATGAGCAGTTCTTC

V: TRBV4-1
J: TRBJ1-5
size: many
D: NA
CDR3: CASSQGQSTNQPQHF
DNA: TGCGCCAGCAGCCAAGGGCAGTCAACTAATCAGCCCCAGCATTTT

V: TRBV20-1
J: TRBJ2-4
size: NA
D: TRBD1
CDR3: CSAREQGIAKNIQYF
DNA: TGCAGTGCTAGAGAACAGGGGATAGCCAAAAACATTCAGTACTTC

V: TRBV10-3
J: TRBJ2-7
size: few
D: TRBD1
CDR3: CAISEGTGGEQYF
DNA: TGTGCCATCAGTGAAGGGACAGGCGGCGAGCAGTACTTC

V: TRBV15
J: TRBJ2-2
size: NA
D: TRBD2
CDR3: CATSRLLAGGPPGELFF
DNA: TGTGCCACCAGCAGACTGCTAGCGGGAGGGCCGCCCGGGGAGCTGTTTTTT

V: TRBV20-1
J: TRBJ1-6
size: many
D: TRBD1
CDR3: CSAGTGVNSPLHF
DNA: TGCAGTGCCGGGACAGGGGTAAATTCACCCCTCCACTTT

V: TRBV12-3/TRBV12-4
J: TRBJ2-5
size: many
D: NA
CDR3: CASSLGGLALQETQYF
DNA: TGTGCCAGCAGTTTAGGGGGTCTAGCCCTCCAAGAGACCCAGTACTTC

V: TRBV10-3
J: TRBJ2-7
size: NA
D: NA
CDR3: CAMTRGSSTYEQYF
DNA: TGTGCCATGACCAGGGGAAGTAGCACCTACGAGCAGTACTTC

V: TRBV12-3/TRBV12-4
J: TRBJ2-7
size: many
D: NA
CDR3: CASSLVGAREQYF
DNA: TGTGCCAGCAGTTTAGTAGGGGCGAGGGAGCAGTACTTC

V: TRBV9
J: TRBJ2-3
size: NA
D: TRBD2
CDR3: CASSVGLAGISSTDTQYF
DNA: TGTGCCAGCAGCGTCGGACTAGCGGGCATATCTAGCACAGATACGCAGTATTTT

V: TRBV29-1
J: TRBJ2-1
size: NA
D: TRBD2
CDR3: CSVGSRSGSGGEQFF
DNA: TGCAGCGTGGGGTCGAGAAGCGGGAGCGGGGGAGAGCAGTTCTTC

V: TRBV27
J: TRBJ1-2
size: NA
D: NA
CDR3: CASSRVSAYGYTF
DNA: TGTGCCAGCAGCAGGGTTTCAGCCTATGGCTACACCTTC

V: TRBV29-1
J: TRBJ1-4
size: NA
D: NA
CDR3: CSVKGVNEKLFF
DNA: TGCAGCGTCAAAGGCGTAAATGAAAAACTGTTTTTT

V: TRBV20-1
J: TRBJ1-1
size: many
D: NA
CDR3: CSARVGRRAEAFF
DNA: TGCAGTGCTAGAGTCGGACGGCGGGCCGAAGCTTTCTTT

V: TRBV20-1
J: TRBJ2-1
size: many
D: TRBD2
CDR3: CSARDLSSGRIYEQFF
DNA: TGCAGTGCTAGAGATCTGTCTAGCGGGAGAATATATGAGCAGTTCTTC

V: TRBV20-1
J: TRBJ2-7
size: many
D: NA
CDR3: CSARSREHGYEQYF
DNA: TGCAGTGCTAGGTCCCGGGAACACGGCTACGAGCAGTACTTC

V: TRBV12-3/TRBV12-4
J: TRBJ2-6
size: NA
D: NA
CDR3: CASTVTPPGANVLTF
DNA: TGTGCCAGCACCGTTACCCCGCCTGGGGCCAACGTCCTGACTTTC

V: TRBV18
J: TRBJ2-1
size: many
D: NA
CDR3: CASQNLNEQFF
DNA: TGTGCCAGCCAAAATCTAAACGAGCAGTTCTTC

V: TRBV27
J: TRBJ1-2
size: many
D: NA
CDR3: CASSPGNTGYTF
DNA: TGTGCCAGCAGTCCGGGGAATACTGGCTACACCTTC

V: TRBV7-8
J: TRBJ2-5
size: few
D: TRBD2
CDR3: CASNPSGRLETQYF
DNA: TGTGCCAGCAACCCCAGCGGGAGGCTAGAGACCCAGTACTTC

V: TRBV5-6
J: TRBJ2-1
size: many
D: NA
CDR3: CASSFWDGGEQFF
DNA: TGTGCCAGCAGCTTCTGGGACGGAGGGGAGCAGTTCTTC

V: TRBV5-5
J: TRBJ1-5
size: few
D: NA
CDR3: CASSLGFWSDPYNQPQHF
DNA: TGTGCCAGCAGCTTGGGCTTTTGGTCAGACCCTTACAATCAGCCCCAGCATTTT

V: TRBV4-1
J: TRBJ2-1
size: few
D: NA
CDR3: CASSPNFPPAHNEQFF
DNA: TGCGCCAGCAGTCCCAATTTCCCCCCGGCCCACAATGAGCAGTTCTTC

V: TRBV6-1
J: TRBJ2-6
size: NA
D: NA
CDR3: CASIPYSGANVLTF
DNA: TGTGCCAGCATCCCCTACTCTGGGGCCAACGTCCTGACTTTC

V: TRBV30
J: TRBJ1-1
size: many
D: NA
CDR3: CAGDRGTEAFF
DNA: TGTGCGGGGGACCGGGGAACTGAAGCTTTCTTT

V: TRBV20-1
J: TRBJ2-7
size: few
D: NA
CDR3: CSARDWDNYEQYF
DNA: TGCAGTGCTAGAGATTGGGACAACTACGAGCAGTACTTC

V: TRBV27
J: TRBJ2-1
size: many
D: TRBD2
CDR3: CASSLGLAGFNEQFF
DNA: TGTGCCAGCAGTTTAGGACTAGCGGGATTCAATGAGCAGTTCTTC

V: TRBV10-3
J: TRBJ2-5
size: many
D: TRBD1
CDR3: CATAGTGGLETQYF
DNA: TGTGCCACAGCCGGGACAGGGGGCCTCGAGACCCAGTACTTC

V: TRBV4-3
J: TRBJ1-2
size: many
D: NA
CDR3: CASSQARDPRGGYTF
DNA: TGCGCCAGCAGCCAAGCACGGGACCCCCGGGGAGGCTACACCTTC

V: TRBV12-3/TRBV12-4
J: TRBJ1-1
size: many
D: TRBD1
CDR3: CASSLGTGTEAFF
DNA: TGTGCCAGCAGTTTAGGGACAGGGACTGAAGCTTTCTTT

V: TRBV5-1
J: TRBJ2-6
size: few
D: NA
CDR3: CASSKDSSPGANVLTF
DNA: TGCGCCAGCAGCAAGGACTCCTCCCCCGGGGCCAACGTCCTGACTTTC

V: TRBV20-1
J: TRBJ2-2
size: many
D: NA
CDR3: CSARTGNTGELFF
DNA: TGCAGTGCTAGAACTGGGAACACCGGGGAGCTGTTTTTT

V: TRBV5-1
J: TRBJ2-2
size: few
D: TRBD1
CDR3: CASSLAWTGSSVELFF
DNA: TGCGCCAGCAGCTTAGCGTGGACAGGGTCGTCTGTGGAGCTGTTTTTT

V: TRBV12-3/TRBV12-4
J: TRBJ2-1
size: many
D: TRBD2
CDR3: CASSFVHGGGDNEQFF
DNA: TGTGCCAGCAGTTTCGTCCATGGGGGAGGGGACAATGAGCAGTTCTTC

V: TRBV25-1
J: TRBJ2-7
size: many
D: TRBD2
CDR3: CASRVSAGESYEQYF
DNA: TGTGCCAGCAGAGTTTCAGCGGGAGAAAGCTACGAGCAGTACTTC

V: TRBV27
J: TRBJ1-5
size: few
D: TRBD1
CDR3: CASSSLGGSSQPQHF
DNA: TGTGCCAGCAGTTCCCTAGGGGGCTCAAGTCAGCCCCAGCATTTT

V: TRBV6-1
J: TRBJ2-7
size: few
D: TRBD1
CDR3: CASTSPGTGFYEQYF
DNA: TGTGCCAGCACCTCACCCGGGACAGGGTTCTACGAGCAGTACTTC